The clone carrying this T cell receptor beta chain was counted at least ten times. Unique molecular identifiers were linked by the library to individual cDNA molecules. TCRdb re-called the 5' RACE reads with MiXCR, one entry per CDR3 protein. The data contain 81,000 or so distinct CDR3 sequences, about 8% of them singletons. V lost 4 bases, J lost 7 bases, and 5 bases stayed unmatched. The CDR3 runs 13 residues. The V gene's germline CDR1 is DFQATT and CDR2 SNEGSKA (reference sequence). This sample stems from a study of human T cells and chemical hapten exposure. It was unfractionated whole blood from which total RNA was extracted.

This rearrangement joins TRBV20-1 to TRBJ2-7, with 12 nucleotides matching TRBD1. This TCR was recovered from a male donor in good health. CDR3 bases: TGCAGTGCTACGGGACAGGGGGCGGGTGAGCAGTACTTC. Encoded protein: CSATGQGAGEQYF.